Each of the 22 T cell receptor beta chains below was sequenced from the same sample in a study of blood T cell repertoires in COVID-19. The data were produced by immunoSEQ multiplex PCR, yet TCRdb's version contains in-frame clones alone and is incomplete. The table shows approximately 140,000 clones, with 80% to 90% occurring only once. The specimen was peripheral blood. The receptor source for this set is a young man with COVID-19, enrolled during active disease.

V is TRBV18 and J is TRBJ2-1; 11 nucleotides line up with TRBD2. This CDR3 contains 17 residues. Germline lookup yields CDR1 KGHSH and CDR2 LQKENI. J was trimmed by 4 bases and V by 0 bases; bases with no gene match: 5. CDR3 sequence (DNA): TGTGCCAGCTCACCACCCCAGGGACTAGCGGTTTACAATGAGCAGTTCTTC. Translated, it gives CASSPPQGLAVYNEQFF.

This chain connects TRBV24-1 to TRBJ2-3; D remains ambiguous. V shed 4 bases and J shed 3 bases, with 13 bases lying between them. This CDR3 contains 15 residues. The germline CDR1 and CDR2 sequences are KGHDR and SFDVKD. CDR3 residues: CATSDRSDGTDTQYF. The CDR3 nucleotides read TGTGCCACCAGTGACCGATCCGACGGGACAGATACGCAGTATTTT.

In nucleotides, the CDR3 is TGTGCCAGCAGTCCGGACAGGGTGGAGTTCAGTGAGCAGTTCTTC. It translates to CASSPDRVEFSEQFF. V is TRBV28 and J is TRBJ2-1; 8 nucleotides line up with TRBD1. The CDR3 totals 15 residues. Germline V CDR1 and CDR2: MDHEN, SYDVKM. V was pared by 5 bases and J by 9 bases, with 12 bases of the junction left unmatched.

The chain couples TRBV6-5 to TRBJ2-6, with 7 bases that match TRBD1. The CDR3 loop spans 15 amino acids. The germline V gene has CDR1 MNHEY and CDR2 SVGAGI. V was pared by 8 bases and J by 0 bases, with 4 bases of the junction left unmatched. The CDR3 protein is CASRQGLSGANVLTF. The CDR3, as DNA: TGTGCCAGCCGACAGGGTCTCTCTGGGGCCAACGTCCTGACTTTC.

This sequence joins TRBV30 and TRBJ1-1; D gene unclear. The CDR3 covers 12 residues. V was cut by 0 bases and J by 8 bases, with 10 bases left in between. The germline CDR1 and CDR2 sequences are GTSNPN and SVGIG (reference sequence). The CDR3 spells CAWSVVRLEAFF. CDR3 DNA sequence: TGTGCCTGGAGTGTAGTCAGGTTAGAAGCTTTCTTT.

The chain links TRBV27 to TRBJ2-1; tentative D call: TRBD1 (6 bases). Germline-derived CDR1 and CDR2 are MNHEY and SMNVEV (reference sequence). The V end lost 5 bases, the J end lost 11 bases, and 10 bases lay between the germline ends. CDR3 length: 11 residues. The CDR3 loop reads CASSHGTQQFF. The CDR3 bases are TGTGCCAGCAGTCACGGGACACAGCAGTTCTTC.

DNA for the CDR3: TGCGCCAGCAGCCAAGATCTGGTGACTTACAATGAGCAGTTCTTC. It codes for CASSQDLVTYNEQFF. The chain recombines TRBV4-3 with TRBJ2-1; unclear D gene. The CDR3 is made up of 15 amino acids. CDR1 LGHNA and CDR2 YSLEER come from the germline V gene. V was trimmed by 0 bases and J by 4 bases, leaving 10 bases between them.

The V call is TRBV18, the J call TRBJ2-6; D is perhaps TRBD1 (6 bases). V lost 3 bases and J 0 bases, leaving 18 bases between the germline ends. The germline gives CDR1 KGHSH, CDR2 LQKENI. This CDR3 is built from 19 residues. The CDR3 reads CASSPRQPTGPSGANVLTF. CDR3 nucleotide sequence: TGTGCCAGCTCACCTCGACAACCGACAGGCCCCTCTGGGGCCAACGTCCTGACTTTC. The entire variable domain, with the rest obtained from reference TRBV18 and TRBJ2-6, is as follows: NAGVMQNPRHLVRRRGQEARLRCSPMKGHSHVYWYRQLPEEGLKFMVYLQKENIIDESGMPKERFSAEFPKEGPSILRIQQVVRGDSAAYFCASSPRQPTGPSGANVLTFGAGSRLTVL.

The chain employs TRBV19 and TRBJ2-7; perhaps TRBD2 as D (5 bases). CDR3 size: 12 residues. CDR1 LNHDA and CDR2 SQIVND come from the germline V gene (reference sequence). V was pared by 7 bases and J by 0 bases, with 7 bases between. CDR3 loop: CASMGSSYEQYF. The CDR3 coding sequence is TGTGCCAGTATGGGGAGCTCCTACGAGCAGTACTTC.

The rearrangement joins TRBV28 to TRBJ2-7; D is perhaps TRBD1 (6 bases). The germline V and J ends were trimmed by 7 bases and 4 bases, with 14 bases remaining between them. The CDR3 covers 13 residues. The germline CDR1 and CDR2 sequences are MDHEN and SYDVKM. The DNA of the CDR3 is TGTGCCAGCACCCCCAGGGGTCGGTACGAGCAGTACTTC. It specifies CASTPRGRYEQYF.

J is TRBJ2-7 and V is TRBV29-1, with D hard to call. Trimming pared 4 bases from V and 3 bases from J, leaving 10 bases between. CDR3 size: 12 residues. Germline-derived CDR1 and CDR2 are SQVTM and ANQGSEA. DNA for the CDR3: TGCAGCGTTGCCCGGGTGGGCTACGAGCAGTACTTC. Its translation is CSVARVGYEQYF.

The J gene is TRBJ1-1, the V gene TRBV5-4, with a possible D match to TRBD1 (5 bases). Per germline, CDR1 SGHNT and CDR2 YYREEE (reference sequence). Trimming took 2 bases from V and 7 from J, leaving 18 bases between them. The CDR3 length is 15 residues. The CDR3 DNA follows: TGTGCCAGCAGCTTCTTCAGGGTTGGGGGAGGTGAAGCTTTCTTT. Translated: CASSFFRVGGGEAFF. Using reference TRBV5-4 and TRBJ1-1 for the parts outside the CDR3, the full variable domain is ETGVTQSPTHLIKTRGQQVTLRCSSQSGHNTVSWYQQALGQGPQFIFQYYREEENGRGNFPPRFSGLQFPNYSSELNVNALELDDSALYLCASSFFRVGGGEAFFGQGTRLTVV.

The gene calls are TRBV10-3 and TRBJ2-1; 9 bases agree with TRBD2. J lost 4 bases, V lost 2 bases, and 3 bases had no gene match. There are 15 residues in the CDR3. Germline V CDR1 and CDR2: ENHRY, SYGVKD. The CDR3 DNA follows: TGTGCCATCAGTGAGCTTGCGGGAGGGTACAATGAGCAGTTCTTC. Its protein is CAISELAGGYNEQFF.

The V and J genes are TRBV9 and TRBJ2-7; a possible D gene is TRBD2 (5 bases). Per germline, CDR1 SGDLS and CDR2 YYNGEE. Trimming pared 4 bases from V and 4 bases from J, leaving 6 bases between. CDR3 length equals 11 residues. In DNA, the CDR3 is TGTGCCAGCAGCTCGGGGTACGAGCAGTACTTC. Its protein is CASSSGYEQYF.

The V and J genes are TRBV6-5 and TRBJ2-1; TRBD1 is a possible D gene (5 bases). Germline lookup yields CDR1 MNHEY and CDR2 SVGAGI. V was shortened by 3 bases and J by 3 bases, with 15 bases between the two germline ends. This CDR3 is 16 amino acids long. The CDR3 loop reads CASSYLQTEIYNEQFF. CDR3 bases: TGTGCCAGCAGTTATCTACAGACAGAGATCTACAATGAGCAGTTCTTC.

This rearrangement joins TRBV6-5 to TRBJ2-1; D possibly corresponds to TRBD2 (6 bases). The CDR3 is 13 amino acids. Looked up from germline, CDR1 is MNHEY and CDR2 is SVGAGI. Trimming took 2 bases from V and 4 from J, leaving 6 bases between them. In nucleotides, the CDR3 is TGTGCCAGCAGTTACGGGGGGTACAATGAGCAGTTCTTC. Amino acids: CASSYGGYNEQFF.

The rearrangement joins TRBV30 to TRBJ2-3, with D possibly being TRBD2 (5 bases). The CDR3 contains 12 residues. Trimming took off 7 bases at V and 4 bases at J, with 12 bases between the two ends. CDR1 is GTSNPN, CDR2 SVGIG, per germline (reference sequence). The CDR3 here is CASQAVPDTQYF. The CDR3 DNA reads TGTGCCTCTCAAGCGGTCCCAGATACGCAGTATTTT.

This clone was recorded only once. V usage is TRBV18 and J usage is TRBJ2-4; 7 bases map to TRBD2. J lost 5 bases, V lost 2 bases, and 3 bases had no gene match. Germline CDR1 KGHSH, CDR2 LQKENI. The CDR3 runs to 14 residues. Here the CDR3 DNA reads TGTGCCAGCTCACCAGGGACTAATGAAAACATTCAGTACTTC. Encoded protein: CASSPGTNENIQYF.

V gene TRBV28 combines with J gene TRBJ2-5, with D maybe TRBD2 (6 bases). The CDR3 covers 16 residues. CDR1 and CDR2 from the germline V gene are MDHEN and SYDVKM. Trimming removed 2 bases from V and 5 bases from J, with 18 bases in between. This CDR3 reads CASSLRGTEVRETQYF. In DNA form, the CDR3 reads TGTGCCAGCAGTTTAAGAGGGACTGAGGTCCGCGAGACCCAGTACTTC. Looking up the rest from reference TRBV28 and TRBJ2-5 gives the full variable domain: DVKVTQSSRYLVKRTGEKVFLECVQDMDHENMFWYRQDPGLGLRLIYFSYDVKMKEKGDIPEGYSVSREKKERFSLILESASTNQTSMYLCASSLRGTEVRETQYFGPGTRLLVL.

The CDR3 DNA is TGTGCCTGGAGTGTAGGCAGGGCCCGCACCGGGGAGCTGTTTTTT. This sequence encodes CAWSVGRARTGELFF. J is TRBJ2-2 and V is TRBV30; D may be TRBD1 (5 bases). The CDR3 totals 15 residues. CDR1 and CDR2 from the germline V gene are GTSNPN and SVGIG (reference sequence). V was cut by 0 bases and J by 4 bases, with 12 bases left in between.

The rearrangement links TRBV29-1 to TRBJ1-2, with TRBD1 matching over 8 bases. V trimming: 4 bases; J trimming: 6 bases; junction bases outside the gene matches: 10. This CDR3 is 14 amino acids long. Looked up from germline, CDR1 is SQVTM and CDR2 is ANQGSEA. CDR3 amino acids: CSVAGQGSLDGYTF. For the CDR3, the DNA is TGCAGCGTTGCTGGACAGGGTTCATTGGATGGCTACACCTTC.

The chain joins TRBV19 to TRBJ2-1; a weak D match, TRBD2 (5 bases). CDR1 is LNHDA, CDR2 SQIVND, per germline (reference sequence). Trimming took 3 bases from V and 3 from J, leaving 12 bases between them. The CDR3 sequence is 15 residues long. CDR3 protein: CASSIGVIRYNEQFF. The CDR3 nucleotides read TGTGCCAGTAGTATCGGGGTGATTCGCTACAATGAGCAGTTCTTC.